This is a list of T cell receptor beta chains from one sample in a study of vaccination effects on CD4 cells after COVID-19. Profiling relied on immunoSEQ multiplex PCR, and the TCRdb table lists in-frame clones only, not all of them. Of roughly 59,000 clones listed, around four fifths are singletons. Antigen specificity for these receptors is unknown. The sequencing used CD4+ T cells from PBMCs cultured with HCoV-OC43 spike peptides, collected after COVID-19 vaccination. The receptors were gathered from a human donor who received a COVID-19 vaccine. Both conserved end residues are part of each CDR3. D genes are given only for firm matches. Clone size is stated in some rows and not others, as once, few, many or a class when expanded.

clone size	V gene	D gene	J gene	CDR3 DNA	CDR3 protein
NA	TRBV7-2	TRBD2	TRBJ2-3	TGTGCCAGCAGCGCGTCGAATCTAGCGGGGGGAACCGCAGATACGCAGTATTTT	CASSASNLAGGTADTQYF
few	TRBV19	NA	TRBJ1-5	TGTGCCACTCGATCTCCAGGACAGTCTTATAGCAATCAGCCCCAGCATTTT	CATRSPGQSYSNQPQHF
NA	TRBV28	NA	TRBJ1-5	TGTGCCAGCAGTCCAGGTGGTAGCAATCAGCCCCAGCATTTT	CASSPGGSNQPQHF
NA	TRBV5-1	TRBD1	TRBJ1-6	TGCGCCAGCAGCTTGGCAGGACAGGGGTATTCACCCCTCCACTTT	CASSLAGQGYSPLHF
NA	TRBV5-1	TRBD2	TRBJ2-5	TGCGCCAGCAGCCGGGGGGGCCTAGGGAACCAAGAGACCCAGTACTTC	CASSRGGLGNQETQYF
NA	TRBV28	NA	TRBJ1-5	TGTGCCAGCAGTTTAAAGGGCATAAATCAGCCCCAGCATTTT	CASSLKGINQPQHF
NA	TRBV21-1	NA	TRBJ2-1	TGTGCCAGCAGCAAGAGACAGTGCTCCTACAATGAGCAGTTCTTC	CASSKRQCSYNEQFF
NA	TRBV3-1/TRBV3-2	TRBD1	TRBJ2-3	TGTGCCAGCAGCCAATTTACGGGACAGGCAAATACGCAGTATTTT	CASSQFTGQANTQYF
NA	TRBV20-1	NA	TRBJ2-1	TGCAGTGCTGGCCCGTACAATGAGCAGTTCTTC	CSAGPYNEQFF
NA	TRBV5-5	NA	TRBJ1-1	TGTGCCAGCAGCTTGGCCCCAATGAACACTGAAGCTTTCTTT	CASSLAPMNTEAFF
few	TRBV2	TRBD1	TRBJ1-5	TGTGCCAGCAAAGACAGGGAGGGTCAGCCCCAGCATTTT	CASKDREGQPQHF
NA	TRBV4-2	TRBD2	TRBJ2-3	TGTGCCAGCAGCCAAGCCTCGGTCTGGCTAGCGGGGGGGGTGAGCACAGATACGCAGTATTTT	CASSQASVWLAGGVSTDTQYF
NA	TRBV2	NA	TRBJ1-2	TGTGCCAGCAGTGAGTCGGGGAACTATGGCTACACCTTC	CASSESGNYGYTF
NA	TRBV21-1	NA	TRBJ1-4	TGTGCCAGCTCGGGACCGAGCAGGTATGAAAAACTGTTTTTT	CASSGPSRYEKLFF
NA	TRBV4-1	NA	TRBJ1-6	TGCGCCAGCAGCCTCTTAGAGGGACGGACTTATAATTCACCCCTCCACTTT	CASSLLEGRTYNSPLHF
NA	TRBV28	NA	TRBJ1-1	TGTGCCAGCAGTTTGTCCCCCCGCGGAGGGTCTCAGGCTTTCTTT	CASSLSPRGGSQAFF
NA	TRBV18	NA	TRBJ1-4	TGTGCCAGCTCACCTCAGGCAACTAATGAAAAACTGTTTTTT	CASSPQATNEKLFF
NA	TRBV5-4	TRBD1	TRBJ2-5	TGTGCCAGCAGCCGAAAAGACAGGGCCGAGACCCAGTACTTC	CASSRKDRAETQYF
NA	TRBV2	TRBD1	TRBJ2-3	TGTGCCAGCAGCCCCGTATTACAGGGGGCATCAGATACGCAGTATTTT	CASSPVLQGASDTQYF
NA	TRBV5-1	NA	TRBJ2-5	TGCGCCAGCAGCGCAGGCCAGGGCTTCGGAGAGACCCAGTACTTC	CASSAGQGFGETQYF
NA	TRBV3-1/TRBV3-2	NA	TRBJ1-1	TGTGCCAGCAGCCATGGATATGGAGTGAACACTGAAGCTTTCTTT	CASSHGYGVNTEAFF